A selection of T cell receptor beta chains follows, all from one sample in a study of blood T cell repertoires in COVID-19. Measured with immunoSEQ multiplex PCR; TCRdb has only the in-frame clones, and not every one. The repertoire holds a few hundred thousand clones, with less than 90% as singletons. Material for sequencing was peripheral blood. The receptors here all came from a man aged 60-69 years who had recovered from COVID-19. Both conserved end residues are part of each CDR3. The D gene is left open where the match is weak. Clone size is given for some rows only: seen once, a few or many times, or a class if the clone is expanded.

TRBJ2-1 | TRBD2 | TRBV5-4 | . | CASSSTGTIYNEQFF | TGTGCCAGCAGCTCAACCGGGACTATCTACAATGAGCAGTTCTTC
TRBJ1-1 | . | TRBV10-3 | . | CAISQNIPLMNTEAFF | TGTGCCATCAGTCAAAACATTCCTCTCATGAACACTGAAGCTTTCTTT
TRBJ2-3 | TRBD2 | TRBV5-1 | . | CASSPLAGDTDTQYF | TGCGCCAGCAGCCCCTTAGCGGGGGACACAGATACGCAGTATTTT
TRBJ2-5 | TRBD1 | TRBV29-1 | . | CSVVGQGWGETQYF | TGCAGCGTCGTTGGACAGGGCTGGGGAGAGACCCAGTACTTC
TRBJ1-1 | TRBD1 | TRBV7-8 | . | CASSSRTGGMVEAFF | TGTGCCAGCAGCTCCAGGACAGGGGGTATGGTTGAAGCTTTCTTT
TRBJ1-5 | TRBD1 | TRBV19 | . | CASREGGQGGQPQHF | TGTGCCAGCCGCGAAGGAGGACAGGGAGGTCAGCCCCAGCATTTT
TRBJ2-2 | . | TRBV5-1 | . | CASSQQGLNTGELFF | TGCGCCAGCAGCCAACAGGGCTTGAACACCGGGGAGCTGTTTTTT
TRBJ2-5 | . | TRBV7-6 | . | CASSFIRQDQETQYF | TGTGCCAGCAGCTTTATTCGTCAGGACCAAGAGACCCAGTACTTC
TRBJ1-3 | TRBD1 | TRBV6-5 | . | CASNNRGSGNTIYF | TGTGCCAGCAATAACAGGGGCTCTGGAAACACCATATATTTT
TRBJ2-3 | . | TRBV5-4 | . | CASSLPARGGTDTQYF | TGTGCCAGCAGCTTGCCTGCCAGGGGTGGCACAGATACGCAGTATTTT
TRBJ2-1 | . | TRBV6-6 | . | CASSYGKRQVYNEQFF | TGTGCCAGCAGTTACGGAAAAAGACAGGTCTACAATGAGCAGTTCTTC
TRBJ1-2 | . | TRBV6-5 | . | CASSYRGRDYGYTF | TGTGCCAGCAGTTACAGGGGCCGGGACTATGGCTACACCTTC
TRBJ1-2 | . | TRBV5-1 | . | CASSPTPTDYGYTF | TGCGCCAGCAGCCCGACACCGACCGACTATGGCTACACCTTC
TRBJ2-3 | . | TRBV29-1 | . | CSYTGTSLSTDTQYF | TGCAGCTACACCGGGACTTCGCTTAGCACAGATACGCAGTATTTT
TRBJ1-6 | TRBD1 | TRBV5-1 | once | CASSLTGQGIRTPLHF | TGCGCCAGCAGCTTGACCGGACAGGGGATAAGAACACCCCTCCACTTT
TRBJ1-1 | . | TRBV4-1 | . | CASSQDRRTEAFF | TGCGCCAGCAGCCAAGATCGGCGGACTGAAGCTTTCTTT
TRBJ1-6 | . | TRBV6-4 | . | CASSAVGEYNSPLHF | TGTGCCAGCAGTGCTGTCGGAGAATATAATTCACCCCTCCACTTT
TRBJ1-2 | TRBD1 | TRBV7-9 | few | CASSLGGTENGYTF | TGTGCCAGCAGCTTAGGAGGGACAGAGAATGGCTACACCTTC
TRBJ1-5 | . | TRBV27 | many | CASSLSPGGSNQPQHF | TGTGCCAGCAGTTTATCACCGGGCGGGAGCAATCAGCCCCAGCATTTT
TRBJ1-6 | TRBD1 | TRBV14 | once | CASSQDMYAQGNSPLHF | TGTGCCAGCAGCCAAGATATGTACGCACAGGGGAATTCACCCCTCCACTTT
TRBJ1-1 | TRBD1 | TRBV6-5 | few | CASSLRGNMNTEAFF | TGTGCCAGCAGCCTCAGGGGGAACATGAACACTGAAGCTTTCTTT
TRBJ1-5 | . | TRBV10-2 | . | CASTSDRGQPQHF | TGCGCCAGCACCTCGGATCGGGGGCAGCCCCAGCATTTT
TRBJ1-2 | . | TRBV5-5 | once | CASSLGSASSYGYTF | TGTGCCAGCAGCTTGGGGAGTGCTTCGAGCTATGGCTACACCTTC
TRBJ2-5 | TRBD2 | TRBV19 | . | CASSVSGGGETQYF | TGTGCCAGTAGTGTTAGCGGGGGTGGGGAGACCCAGTACTTC
TRBJ1-2 | TRBD1 | TRBV15 | . | CATSRGRGTVNSLYGYTF | TGTGCCACCAGCAGAGGCCGCGGGACAGTCAATTCTCTCTATGGCTACACCTTC